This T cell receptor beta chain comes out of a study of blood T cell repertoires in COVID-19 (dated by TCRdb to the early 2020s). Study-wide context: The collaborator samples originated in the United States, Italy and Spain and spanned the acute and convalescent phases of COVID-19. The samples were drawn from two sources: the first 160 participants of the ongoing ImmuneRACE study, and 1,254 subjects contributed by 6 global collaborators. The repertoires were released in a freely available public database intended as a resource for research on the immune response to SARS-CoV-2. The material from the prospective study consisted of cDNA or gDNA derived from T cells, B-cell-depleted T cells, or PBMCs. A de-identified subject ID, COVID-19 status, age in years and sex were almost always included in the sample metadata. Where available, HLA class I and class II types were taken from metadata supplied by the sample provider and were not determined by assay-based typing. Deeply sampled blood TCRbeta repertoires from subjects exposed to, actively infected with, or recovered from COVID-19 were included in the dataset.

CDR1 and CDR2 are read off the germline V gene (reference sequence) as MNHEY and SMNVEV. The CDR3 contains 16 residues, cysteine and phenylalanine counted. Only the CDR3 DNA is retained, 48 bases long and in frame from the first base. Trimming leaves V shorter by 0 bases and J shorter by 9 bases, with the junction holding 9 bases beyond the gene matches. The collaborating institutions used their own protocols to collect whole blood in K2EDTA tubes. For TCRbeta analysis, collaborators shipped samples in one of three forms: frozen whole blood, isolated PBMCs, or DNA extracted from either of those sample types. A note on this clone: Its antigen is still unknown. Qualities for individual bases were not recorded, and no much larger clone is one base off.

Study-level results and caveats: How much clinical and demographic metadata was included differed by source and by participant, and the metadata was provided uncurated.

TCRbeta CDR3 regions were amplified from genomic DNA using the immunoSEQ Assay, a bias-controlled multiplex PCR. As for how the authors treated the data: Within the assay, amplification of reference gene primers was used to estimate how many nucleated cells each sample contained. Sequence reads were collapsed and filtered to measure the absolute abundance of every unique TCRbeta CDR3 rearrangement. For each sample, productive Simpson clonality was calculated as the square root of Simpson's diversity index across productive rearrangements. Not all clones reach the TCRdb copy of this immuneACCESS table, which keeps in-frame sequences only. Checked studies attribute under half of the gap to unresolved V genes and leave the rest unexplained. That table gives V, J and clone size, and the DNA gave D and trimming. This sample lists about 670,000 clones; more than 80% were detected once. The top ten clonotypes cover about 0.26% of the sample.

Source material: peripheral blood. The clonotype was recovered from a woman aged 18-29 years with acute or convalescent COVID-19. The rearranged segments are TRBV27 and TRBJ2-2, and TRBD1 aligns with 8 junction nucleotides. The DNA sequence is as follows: TGTGCCAGCAGTTTATCATGGACAGGGATAGGAAGGGAGCTGTTTTTT. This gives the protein CASSLSWTGIGRELFF.